Only one count was recorded for the clone carrying this TCR beta chain. This specimen comes from a study of T cell changes during pregnancy in multiple sclerosis. The trim removed 4 bases at V and 3 bases at J, leaving 5 bases unmatched. Germline V gene sequence: CDR1 PRHDT, CDR2 FYEKMQ (reference sequence). The CDR3 covers 14 residues. The table came from immunoSEQ multiplex PCR; TCRdb's copy has only in-frame clones and leaves some out. The sample contains about 49,000 clones, more than 85% of which appear only once. This sequence was found in a female donor with multiple sclerosis, enrolled in a pregnancy study. The gene calls are TRBV13 and TRBJ1-2, with TRBD1 matching 7 bases. The material was CD8+ T cells from peripheral blood mononuclear cells, obtained in the first trimester of pregnancy. The CDR3 loop is CASSSVTGDYGYTF. The CDR3 nucleotides read TGTGCCAGCAGCTCCGTAACAGGGGACTATGGCTACACCTTC.